This record covers a single T cell receptor (beta chain). This sample stems from a study of blood T cell repertoires in COVID-19. Study in general: Sources were T cells, B-cell-depleted T cells, or PBMCs; the material itself was cDNA or gDNA.

In the source study's methods: From reference gene primer amplification, estimates of nucleated cell counts were derived. Profiling relied on immunoSEQ multiplex PCR, and the TCRdb table lists in-frame clones only, not all of them. V and J calls and clone size are copied from that table; D and trimming were computed from the DNA. The sample contains more than 250,000 clones, roughly 80% of which appear only once. Those enrolled, adults aged about 18 to 89 years, came from fewer than 25 US areas. Those designated as exposed participants met a COVID-19 case within 2 weeks before study entry. The clonotype comes from a man in his forties who had been exposed to COVID-19. The sample consisted of PBMCs or T cells enriched from blood (not recorded which).

This CDR3 is CASSPGLAGTDTQYF. The DNA of the CDR3 is TGCGCCAGCAGCCCGGGACTAGCGGGCACAGATACGCAGTATTTT. The gene calls are TRBV5-1 and TRBJ2-3; 11 positions match TRBD2. The CDR3 loop spans 15 amino acids. CDR1 SGHRS and CDR2 YFSETQ come from the germline V gene. Losses at the gene ends were 4 bases for V and 1 base for J; bases not matched to a gene: 2.